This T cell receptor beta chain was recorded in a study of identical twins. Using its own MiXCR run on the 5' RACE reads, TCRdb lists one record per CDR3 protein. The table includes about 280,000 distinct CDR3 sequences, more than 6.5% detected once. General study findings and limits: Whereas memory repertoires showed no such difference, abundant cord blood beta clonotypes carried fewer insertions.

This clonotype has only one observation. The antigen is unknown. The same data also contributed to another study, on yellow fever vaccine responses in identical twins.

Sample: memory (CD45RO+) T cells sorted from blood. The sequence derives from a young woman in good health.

As DNA, the CDR3 is TGTGCCAGCAGTGAACAACGGACTCAAGGTGGCTACACCTTC. Translated, it gives CASSEQRTQGGYTF. V is TRBV2 and J is TRBJ1-2; D unclear. Germline V CDR1 and CDR2: SNHLY, FYNNEI. This CDR3 has 14 amino acids. The ends were cut back, 2 bases at V and 7 bases at J, with 14 bases in the middle. Complete variable domain (other parts from reference TRBV2 and TRBJ1-2): EPEVTQTPSHQVTQMGQEVILRCVPISNHLYFYWYRQILGQKVEFLVSFYNNEISEKSEIFDDQFSVERPDGSNFTLKIRSTKLEDSAMYFCASSEQRTQGGYTFGSGTRLTVV.